This TCR beta chain was captured in a study of blood T cell repertoires in COVID-19. Study-wide background: Samples representing acute and convalescent COVID-19 were sourced from the United States, Italy and Spain. T cells, B-cell-depleted T cells, or PBMCs provided the cDNA or gDNA that served as material.

In the study's own analysis: Reference gene primer amplification gave nucleated cell count estimates. Data came from immunoSEQ multiplex PCR; TCRdb stores just in-frame clones and leaves some out. The DNA was the basis for D and trimming; V, J and clone size are from that table. The table shows 240,000 or so clones, with 60% to 75% occurring only once. Looked up from germline, CDR1 is SNHLY and CDR2 is FYNNEI. V lost 8 bases, J lost 2 bases, and 4 bases stayed unmatched. This CDR3 is built from 14 residues. V usage is TRBV2 and J usage is TRBJ2-2; 8 nucleotides match TRBD2. Material for sequencing was peripheral blood. The receptor's source is a woman older than 75 with acute or convalescent COVID-19. CDR3 nucleotide sequence: TGTGCCAGCTTGCGGGGGGAAAACACCGGGGAGCTGTTTTTT. Protein: CASLRGENTGELFF.